A selection of T cell receptor beta chains follows, all from one sample in a study of T cell responses to AZD1222 COVID-19 vaccine. Here immunoSEQ multiplex PCR was the method, and the copy in TCRdb shows in-frame clones only, minus some. The sample has about 97,000 clones; around 88% are singletons. This material consisted of peripheral blood, taken on day 0 of AZD1222 vaccination. These receptor sequences come from an adult in good health. Both conserved end residues are part of each CDR3. D genes are given only for firm matches. Expanded clones get a size class; other rows say once, few or many, or leave the size out.

j_call: TRBJ1-1
d_call: .
v_call: TRBV18
clone_size: .
cdr3_aa: CASSPPKGEGTEAFF
cdr3_nt: TGTGCCAGCTCACCACCGAAGGGGGAGGGCACTGAAGCTTTCTTT

j_call: TRBJ2-7
d_call: TRBD1
v_call: TRBV5-1
clone_size: .
cdr3_aa: CASSPGTGNDEQYF
cdr3_nt: TGCGCCAGCAGCCCGGGGACAGGGAATGACGAGCAGTACTTC

j_call: TRBJ2-3
d_call: .
v_call: TRBV5-1
clone_size: .
cdr3_aa: CASSRHATDTQYF
cdr3_nt: TGCGCCAGCAGCAGACACGCCACAGATACGCAGTATTTT

j_call: TRBJ2-3
d_call: .
v_call: TRBV6-2/TRBV6-3
clone_size: .
cdr3_aa: CASSPLAAGTDTQYF
cdr3_nt: TGTGCCAGCAGCCCCCTGGCGGCTGGGACAGATACGCAGTATTTT

j_call: TRBJ1-3
d_call: TRBD1
v_call: TRBV20-1
clone_size: few
cdr3_aa: CSASGTGYGNTIYF
cdr3_nt: TGCAGTGCTAGTGGGACAGGGTACGGAAACACCATATATTTT

j_call: TRBJ2-7
d_call: TRBD2
v_call: TRBV5-6
clone_size: .
cdr3_aa: CASSLWEGLVIPKSYEQYF
cdr3_nt: TGTGCCAGCAGCTTGTGGGAGGGACTAGTGATTCCTAAGTCCTACGAGCAGTACTTC

j_call: TRBJ2-2
d_call: TRBD1
v_call: TRBV18
clone_size: .
cdr3_aa: CASSRIGGGQNTGELFF
cdr3_nt: TGTGCCAGCTCACGGATAGGGGGCGGACAAAACACCGGGGAGCTGTTTTTT

j_call: TRBJ1-1
d_call: TRBD1
v_call: TRBV4-1
clone_size: .
cdr3_aa: CASSQPDRVPTEAFF
cdr3_nt: TGCGCCAGCAGCCAACCCGACAGGGTCCCCACTGAAGCTTTCTTT

j_call: TRBJ1-5
d_call: TRBD1
v_call: TRBV9
clone_size: .
cdr3_aa: CASSMGQEEQSPQHF
cdr3_nt: TGTGCCAGCAGCATGGGACAGGAGGAACAAAGCCCCCAGCATTTT

j_call: TRBJ2-1
d_call: TRBD2
v_call: TRBV24-1
clone_size: .
cdr3_aa: CATSDPSGVVRNEQFF
cdr3_nt: TGTGCCACCAGTGACCCCAGCGGGGTTGTGCGCAATGAGCAGTTCTTC

j_call: TRBJ2-7
d_call: .
v_call: TRBV27
clone_size: .
cdr3_aa: CASSLSRSYEQYF
cdr3_nt: TGTGCCAGCAGTTTATCCCGCTCCTACGAGCAGTACTTC

j_call: TRBJ2-7
d_call: .
v_call: TRBV7-9
clone_size: .
cdr3_aa: CASSLGVAYEQYF
cdr3_nt: TGTGCCAGCAGCTTAGGAGTGGCCTACGAGCAGTACTTC

j_call: TRBJ2-5
d_call: TRBD2
v_call: TRBV7-6
clone_size: once
cdr3_aa: CASSPQVLAEETQYF
cdr3_nt: TGTGCCAGCAGCCCCCAGGTCCTAGCGGAAGAGACCCAGTACTTC

j_call: TRBJ1-2
d_call: TRBD1
v_call: TRBV7-2
clone_size: .
cdr3_aa: CASSSQGANYGYTF
cdr3_nt: TGTGCCAGCAGCTCCCAGGGGGCTAACTATGGCTACACCTTC

j_call: TRBJ2-2
d_call: TRBD2
v_call: TRBV7-2
clone_size: .
cdr3_aa: CASSLQSSGAANTGELFF
cdr3_nt: TGTGCCAGCAGCTTACAATCTAGCGGGGCCGCGAACACCGGGGAGCTGTTTTTT

j_call: TRBJ1-5
d_call: .
v_call: TRBV18
clone_size: .
cdr3_aa: CASSPGREQPQHF
cdr3_nt: TGTGCCAGCTCACCGGGCAGGGAGCAGCCCCAGCATTTT

j_call: TRBJ2-3
d_call: TRBD2
v_call: TRBV19
clone_size: .
cdr3_aa: CASSALLAGGSGTQYF
cdr3_nt: TGTGCCAGTAGTGCCTTACTAGCGGGGGGCTCTGGTACGCAGTATTTT

j_call: TRBJ1-1
d_call: .
v_call: TRBV29-1
clone_size: few
cdr3_aa: CSVGGRGGDTEAFF
cdr3_nt: TGCAGCGTTGGGGGGCGAGGGGGTGACACTGAAGCTTTCTTT

j_call: TRBJ1-2
d_call: .
v_call: TRBV5-1
clone_size: .
cdr3_aa: CASSSRDGWTDGYTF
cdr3_nt: TGCGCCAGCAGCAGCCGCGACGGATGGACGGATGGCTACACCTTC

j_call: TRBJ2-7
d_call: TRBD2
v_call: TRBV7-2
clone_size: .
cdr3_aa: CASSSTSGSSYEQYF
cdr3_nt: TGTGCCAGCAGCTCAACTAGCGGGAGCTCCTACGAGCAGTACTTC

j_call: TRBJ2-2
d_call: .
v_call: TRBV20-1
clone_size: .
cdr3_aa: CSASSTGELFF
cdr3_nt: TGCAGTGCTTCCTCTACCGGGGAGCTGTTTTTT

j_call: TRBJ1-1
d_call: .
v_call: TRBV5-1
clone_size: .
cdr3_aa: CASSTTGSGTEAFF
cdr3_nt: TGCGCCAGCAGCACAACAGGGTCTGGGACTGAAGCTTTCTTT

j_call: TRBJ2-1
d_call: .
v_call: TRBV12-3/TRBV12-4
clone_size: .
cdr3_aa: CASSTSVNEQFF
cdr3_nt: TGTGCCAGCAGCACTTCGGTCAATGAGCAGTTCTTC

j_call: TRBJ1-2
d_call: TRBD1
v_call: TRBV7-2
clone_size: .
cdr3_aa: CASSVFPLTGFEQDGYTF
cdr3_nt: TGTGCCAGCAGCGTATTTCCCCTGACAGGGTTTGAGCAGGATGGCTACACCTTC

j_call: TRBJ2-3
d_call: .
v_call: TRBV27
clone_size: .
cdr3_aa: CASSLLGPGHLSTDTQYF
cdr3_nt: TGTGCCAGCAGTTTATTAGGACCGGGACACCTAAGCACAGATACGCAGTATTTT

j_call: TRBJ2-1
d_call: .
v_call: TRBV28
clone_size: .
cdr3_aa: CASTTRGGGGTYNEQFF
cdr3_nt: TGTGCCAGCACAACACGGGGCGGAGGGGGAACCTACAATGAGCAGTTCTTC

j_call: TRBJ1-3
d_call: .
v_call: TRBV5-6
clone_size: .
cdr3_aa: CASSLGRPSGNTIYF
cdr3_nt: TGTGCCAGCAGCTTGGGTCGGCCCTCTGGAAACACCATATATTTT

j_call: TRBJ2-7
d_call: TRBD1
v_call: TRBV12-3/TRBV12-4
clone_size: .
cdr3_aa: CASSLRTGYEQYF
cdr3_nt: TGTGCCAGCAGCCTACGGACAGGGTACGAGCAGTACTTC

j_call: TRBJ1-2
d_call: TRBD1
v_call: TRBV10-3
clone_size: .
cdr3_aa: CAISRDRGENGYTF
cdr3_nt: TGTGCCATCAGTAGGGACAGGGGGGAGAATGGCTACACCTTC

j_call: TRBJ2-7
d_call: .
v_call: TRBV5-4
clone_size: .
cdr3_aa: CASSLAVGPDYEQYF
cdr3_nt: TGTGCCAGCAGCTTGGCGGTAGGCCCAGACTACGAGCAGTACTTC

j_call: TRBJ2-1
d_call: TRBD2
v_call: TRBV28
clone_size: .
cdr3_aa: CASSLMFGTSGANEQFF
cdr3_nt: TGTGCCAGCAGTTTAATGTTCGGGACTAGCGGTGCCAATGAGCAGTTCTTC

j_call: TRBJ2-7
d_call: .
v_call: TRBV5-1
clone_size: .
cdr3_aa: CASSLVNAGDEQYF
cdr3_nt: TGCGCCAGCAGCTTAGTCAACGCTGGGGACGAGCAGTACTTC

j_call: TRBJ1-5
d_call: .
v_call: TRBV5-5
clone_size: few
cdr3_aa: CASSFGVGSSKPQHF
cdr3_nt: TGTGCCAGCAGCTTTGGGGTGGGCAGTTCAAAGCCCCAGCATTTT

j_call: TRBJ1-1
d_call: .
v_call: TRBV6-5
clone_size: .
cdr3_aa: CASTKSRTVNTEAFF
cdr3_nt: TGTGCCAGCACCAAAAGTCGGACGGTGAACACTGAAGCTTTCTTT

j_call: TRBJ2-7
d_call: .
v_call: TRBV18
clone_size: .
cdr3_aa: CASSPRSEAYEQYF
cdr3_nt: TGTGCCAGCTCACCAAGGTCAGAAGCCTACGAGCAGTACTTC

j_call: TRBJ2-2
d_call: TRBD1
v_call: TRBV28
clone_size: .
cdr3_aa: CASSLSGGSGELFF
cdr3_nt: TGTGCCAGCAGTTTGTCAGGGGGTTCCGGGGAGCTGTTTTTT

j_call: TRBJ1-3
d_call: TRBD1
v_call: TRBV5-1
clone_size: .
cdr3_aa: CASSSGQPGNTIYF
cdr3_nt: TGCGCCAGCAGCTCGGGACAGCCTGGAAACACCATATATTTT

j_call: TRBJ1-4
d_call: .
v_call: TRBV24-1
clone_size: .
cdr3_aa: CATSDSGRGNEKLFF
cdr3_nt: TGTGCCACCAGTGATTCGGGACGGGGGAATGAAAAACTGTTTTTT

j_call: TRBJ2-7
d_call: .
v_call: TRBV27
clone_size: few
cdr3_aa: CASSLSNGQTYEQYF
cdr3_nt: TGTGCCAGCAGTTTATCGAACGGACAGACCTACGAGCAGTACTTC

j_call: TRBJ1-2
d_call: .
v_call: TRBV28
clone_size: .
cdr3_aa: CASSPPEDRRGYTF
cdr3_nt: TGTGCCAGCAGTCCACCCGAGGACCGGCGGGGCTACACCTTC

j_call: TRBJ1-1
d_call: .
v_call: TRBV19
clone_size: few
cdr3_aa: CASSMQGNTEAFF
cdr3_nt: TGTGCCAGTAGTATGCAGGGGAACACTGAAGCTTTCTTT

j_call: TRBJ1-4
d_call: TRBD1
v_call: TRBV6-4
clone_size: .
cdr3_aa: CASSDGGRGWEKLFF
cdr3_nt: TGTGCCAGCAGTGACGGCGGCAGGGGGTGGGAAAAACTGTTTTTT

j_call: TRBJ2-5
d_call: .
v_call: TRBV30
clone_size: .
cdr3_aa: CAWSVEYETQYF
cdr3_nt: TGTGCCTGGAGTGTAGAGTACGAGACCCAGTACTTC

j_call: TRBJ2-1
d_call: TRBD1
v_call: TRBV4-1
clone_size: .
cdr3_aa: CASRRQGGHNEQFF
cdr3_nt: TGCGCCAGCAGGAGACAGGGGGGGCACAATGAGCAGTTCTTC

j_call: TRBJ2-1
d_call: TRBD2
v_call: TRBV7-2
clone_size: .
cdr3_aa: CASSLGLAQNDEQFF
cdr3_nt: TGTGCCAGCAGCTTGGGACTAGCGCAGAACGATGAGCAGTTCTTC

j_call: TRBJ2-7
d_call: .
v_call: TRBV29-1
clone_size: .
cdr3_aa: CSVGVSLAHEQYF
cdr3_nt: TGCAGCGTTGGGGTTTCTTTGGCCCACGAGCAGTACTTC

j_call: TRBJ1-1
d_call: .
v_call: TRBV5-1
clone_size: .
cdr3_aa: CASSLGRPDTEAFF
cdr3_nt: TGCGCCAGCAGCTTGGGGCGGCCGGACACTGAAGCTTTCTTT

j_call: TRBJ2-7
d_call: TRBD1
v_call: TRBV7-2
clone_size: .
cdr3_aa: CASSPWTGPYEQYF
cdr3_nt: TGTGCCAGCAGCCCTTGGACAGGGCCGTACGAGCAGTACTTC

j_call: TRBJ2-7
d_call: .
v_call: TRBV5-1
clone_size: .
cdr3_aa: CASSSGTGTYEQYF
cdr3_nt: TGCGCCAGCAGCTCCGGGACGGGGACCTACGAGCAGTACTTC

j_call: TRBJ2-7
d_call: .
v_call: TRBV3-1/TRBV3-2
clone_size: few
cdr3_aa: CASSRYSYEQYF
cdr3_nt: TGTGCCAGCAGCCGTTACTCCTACGAGCAGTACTTC

j_call: TRBJ2-1
d_call: .
v_call: TRBV5-5
clone_size: .
cdr3_aa: CASSLAIGGSSVGNEQFF
cdr3_nt: TGTGCCAGCAGCTTGGCGATAGGGGGTAGCTCGGTCGGCAATGAGCAGTTCTTC

j_call: TRBJ2-5
d_call: TRBD1
v_call: TRBV9
clone_size: .
cdr3_aa: CASSVSGRGPSEETQYF
cdr3_nt: TGTGCCAGCAGCGTATCTGGCAGGGGGCCTTCTGAGGAGACCCAGTACTTC

j_call: TRBJ2-7
d_call: .
v_call: TRBV5-1
clone_size: .
cdr3_aa: CASNSGSLSYEQYF
cdr3_nt: TGCGCCAGCAATTCAGGTTCCCTCTCCTACGAGCAGTACTTC